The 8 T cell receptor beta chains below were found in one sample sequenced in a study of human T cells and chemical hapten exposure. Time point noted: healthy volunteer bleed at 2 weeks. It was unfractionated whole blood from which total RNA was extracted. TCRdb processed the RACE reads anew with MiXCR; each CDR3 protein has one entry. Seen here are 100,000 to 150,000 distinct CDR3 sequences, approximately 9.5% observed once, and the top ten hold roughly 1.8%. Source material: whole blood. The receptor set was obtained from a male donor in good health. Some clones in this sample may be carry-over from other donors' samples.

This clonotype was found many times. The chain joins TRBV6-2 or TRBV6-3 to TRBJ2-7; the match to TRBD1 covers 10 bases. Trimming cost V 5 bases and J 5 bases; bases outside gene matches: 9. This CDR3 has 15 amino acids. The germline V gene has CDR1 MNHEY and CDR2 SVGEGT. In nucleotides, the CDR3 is TGTGCCAGCAGTCCAGCCGGGACAGGGGTCGACGAGCAGTACTTC. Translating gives CASSPAGTGVDEQYF.

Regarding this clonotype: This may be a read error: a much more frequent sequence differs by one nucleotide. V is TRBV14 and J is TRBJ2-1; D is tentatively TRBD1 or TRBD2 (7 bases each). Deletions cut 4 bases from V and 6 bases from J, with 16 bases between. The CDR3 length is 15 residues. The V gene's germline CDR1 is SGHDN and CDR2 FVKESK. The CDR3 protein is CASSPAGQTCNEQFF. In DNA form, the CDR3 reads TGTGCCAGCAGCCCAGCGGGACAGACTTGCAATGAGCAGTTCTTC.

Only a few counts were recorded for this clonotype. CDR3 coding DNA: TGTGCCAGCAGCCAAGAGGAGGGATATGGCTACACCTTC. Its protein product is CASSQEEGYGYTF. The chain couples TRBV3-1 to TRBJ1-2, with D uncertain. CDR3 length: 13 amino acids. The ends were cut back, 0 bases at V and 5 bases at J, with 7 bases in the middle. Germline CDR1 and CDR2: LGHDT and YNNKEL (reference sequence).

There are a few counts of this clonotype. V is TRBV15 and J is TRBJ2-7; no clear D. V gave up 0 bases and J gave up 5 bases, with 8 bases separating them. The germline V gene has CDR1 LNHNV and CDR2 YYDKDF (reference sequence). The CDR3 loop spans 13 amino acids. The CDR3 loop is CATSRDEDHEQYF. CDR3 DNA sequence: TGTGCCACCAGCAGAGATGAGGATCACGAGCAGTACTTC.

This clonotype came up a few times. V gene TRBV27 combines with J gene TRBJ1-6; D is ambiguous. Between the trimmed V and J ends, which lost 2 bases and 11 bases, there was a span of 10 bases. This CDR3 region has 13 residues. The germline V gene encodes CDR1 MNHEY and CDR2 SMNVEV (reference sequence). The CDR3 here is CASSLSLGTPLHF. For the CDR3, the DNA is TGTGCCAGCAGTTTAAGCCTTGGGACACCCCTCCACTTT.

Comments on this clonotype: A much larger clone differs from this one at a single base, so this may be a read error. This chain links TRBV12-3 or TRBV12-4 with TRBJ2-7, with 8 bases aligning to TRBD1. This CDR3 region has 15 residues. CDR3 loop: CANSWSDRAGGEQYF. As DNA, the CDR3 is TGTGCCAACAGTTGGTCGGACAGGGCGGGCGGCGAGCAGTACTTC.

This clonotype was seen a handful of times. The CDR3 loop reads CASSRRPYRNQNTEAFF. The CDR3 bases are TGCGCCAGCAGCCGCCGACCGTACAGGAACCAGAACACTGAAGCTTTCTTT. The chain joins TRBV4-3 to TRBJ1-1; maybe TRBD1 (5 bases). V lost 4 bases and J lost 1, with 19 bases in between. Germline-derived CDR1 and CDR2 are LGHNA and YSLEER. The CDR3 spans 17 residues.

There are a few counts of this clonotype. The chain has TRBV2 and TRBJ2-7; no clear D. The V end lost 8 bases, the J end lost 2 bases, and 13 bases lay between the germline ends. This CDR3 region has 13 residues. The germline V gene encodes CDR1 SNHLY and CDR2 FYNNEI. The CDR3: CASGVEGPYEQYF. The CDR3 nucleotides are TGTGCCAGCGGGGTTGAAGGGCCCTACGAGCAGTACTTC. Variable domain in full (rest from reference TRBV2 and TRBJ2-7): EPEVTQTPSHQVTQMGQEVILRCVPISNHLYFYWYRQILGQKVEFLVSFYNNEISEKSEIFDDQFSVERPDGSNFTLKIRSTKLEDSAMYFCASGVEGPYEQYFGPGTRLTVT.